Presented here are 25 T cell receptor beta chains from one specimen sequenced in a study of cytomegalovirus exposure and HLA in healthy donors. 13 Jbeta primers and 60 Vbeta primers were used for the PCR. Here immunoSEQ multiplex PCR was the method, and the copy in TCRdb shows in-frame clones only, minus some. The sample includes roughly 110,000 clones, 65% to 80% seen only once; the top ten take 5% to 7%. Sequenced material: PBMCs. Every receptor here comes from a woman between 50 and 59 years old in good health and CMV-seropositive.

J is TRBJ1-2 and V is TRBV6-5, with 7 bases aligning to TRBD1. With 6 bases clipped from V and 4 bases from J, the junction kept 8 bases outside the gene matches. The CDR3 extends over 14 amino acids. The germline gives CDR1 MNHEY, CDR2 SVGAGI. In DNA form, the CDR3 reads TGTGCCAGCAGGCGGACAGGTTATTCCTATGGCTACACCTTC. This gives the protein CASRRTGYSYGYTF.

The rearrangement links TRBV28 to TRBJ2-3; a weak D match, TRBD2 (6 bases). The CDR3 is made up of 16 amino acids. The V gene lost 6 bases and the J gene lost 6 bases, with 22 bases spanning the gap. The germline V gene encodes CDR1 MDHEN and CDR2 SYDVKM. CDR3 nucleotide sequence: TGTGCCAGCAGGGTCCGCCCCGGCGGGGAGGTGGATACGCAGTATTTT. It specifies CASRVRPGGEVDTQYF.

This clone has at least ten counts. The V and J genes are TRBV4-3 and TRBJ2-7; D possibly corresponds to TRBD2 (5 bases). Germline V lookup: CDR1 LGHNA, CDR2 YSLEER. The CDR3 loop spans 16 amino acids. The ends were cut back, 3 bases at V and 2 bases at J, with 17 bases in the middle. The CDR3 DNA reads as TGCGCCAGCAGCCACGGTGCCCGGGGAAGGGCCTACGAGCAGTACTTC. Its translation: CASSHGARGRAYEQYF.

This clone was seen only a few times. The V and J genes are TRBV10-3 and TRBJ1-5; D unresolved. This CDR3 contains 16 residues. Trimming pared 6 bases from V and 9 bases from J, leaving 24 bases between. Germline-derived CDR1 and CDR2 are ENHRY and SYGVKD. The CDR3 protein is CAISPLGSDLGGPQHF. CDR3 nucleotides: TGTGCCATCAGCCCCCTGGGCAGTGACTTAGGAGGGCCCCAGCATTTT.

For the CDR3, the DNA is TGTGCCAGCAGCTTAATCCCGGGGTCTAGCGAGGACGAGCAGTACTTC. Its translation is CASSLIPGSSEDEQYF. The chain uses TRBV7-3 and TRBJ2-5, with D perhaps TRBD2 (6 bases). The end of the DNA fits TRBJ2-7 better, so the J call may be wrong. CDR3 size: 16 residues. Germline V gene data show CDR1 as SGHTA and CDR2 as FQGTGA.

The chain employs TRBV11-3 and TRBJ2-1; the D is unclear. The length of the CDR3 is 12 residues. Trimming left V 1 base short and J 6 bases short, with 4 bases between. Germline V gene lookup returns CDR1 SGHNT and CDR2 YENEEA. The CDR3 DNA sequence: TGTGCCAGCAGCTTAGTTAGCAATGAGCAGTTCTTC. This encodes CASSLVSNEQFF.

This clone appeared a single time. V is TRBV28 and J is TRBJ1-2; 8 bases line up with TRBD1. Trimming removed 5 bases from V and 4 bases from J; junction bases left unmatched: 9. CDR3 length: 15 amino acids. Germline loops: CDR1 MDHEN, CDR2 SYDVKM. The CDR3 here is CASSRTGGLFYGYTF. CDR3 DNA: TGTGCCAGCAGTCGTACAGGGGGTCTTTTCTATGGCTACACCTTC.

The chain couples TRBV27 to TRBJ1-6, with D unclear. The CDR3 has 14 amino acids. Trimming stripped 3 bases from V and 10 bases from J, with 13 bases between. Germline loops: CDR1 MNHEY, CDR2 SMNVEV (reference sequence). The CDR3 protein is CASSFVGTGSPLHF. The CDR3 nucleotides read TGTGCCAGCAGTTTCGTGGGTACGGGGTCACCCCTCCACTTT.

V gene TRBV27 combines with J gene TRBJ1-2; D is possibly TRBD1 (6 bases). From germline, CDR1 is MNHEY and CDR2 SMNVEV (reference sequence). The CDR3 is made up of 15 amino acids. The V end lost 3 bases, the J end lost 2 bases, and 13 bases lay between the germline ends. CDR3 residues: CASSFHDRTNYGYTF. The DNA of the CDR3 is TGTGCCAGCAGTTTCCATGACAGGACGAACTATGGCTACACCTTC.

V is TRBV7-2 and J is TRBJ1-2; 8 nucleotides align to TRBD1. The CDR3 extends over 14 amino acids. Germline V lookup: CDR1 SGHTA, CDR2 FQGNSA. V dropped 6 bases and J dropped 2; count of bases not matched to a gene: 5. CDR3 sequence: CASSLQGGNYGYTF. CDR3 sequence (DNA): TGTGCCAGCAGTCTACAGGGGGGAAACTATGGCTACACCTTC.

The chain combines TRBV4-3 with TRBJ2-5; D is unresolved. Trimming removed 0 bases at V and 1 base at J, with 9 bases between. CDR3 length: 15 residues. Germline CDR1 is LGHNA and CDR2 is YSLEER. This CDR3 is CASSQDLAGQETQYF. CDR3 coding DNA: TGCGCCAGCAGCCAAGACCTTGCAGGCCAAGAGACCCAGTACTTC.

The V and J genes are TRBV11-2 and TRBJ2-1; maybe TRBD2 (5 bases). Trimming removed 3 bases from V and 5 bases from J, with 11 bases in between. CDR3 length: 14 residues. Germline loops: CDR1 SGHAT, CDR2 FQNNGV. CDR3 region: CASSLDSINNEQFF. DNA of the CDR3: TGTGCCAGCAGCTTGGACTCCATAAACAATGAGCAGTTCTTC.

V usage is TRBV14 and J usage is TRBJ1-1; maybe TRBD1 (6 bases). CDR3 size: 14 residues. V was clipped by 3 bases and J by 1 base, with 9 bases between them. Germline V lookup: CDR1 SGHDN, CDR2 FVKESK. The CDR3 nucleotides are TGTGCCAGCAGCCAGCAGGGGAAGAACACTGAAGCTTTCTTT. Translating gives CASSQQGKNTEAFF.

V gene TRBV6-6 combines with J gene TRBJ2-7; TRBD2 matches 11 bases. Germline CDR1 reads MNHNY; CDR2 reads SVGAGI (reference sequence). With V trimmed by 6 bases and J by 3 bases, 7 bases remained unmatched. The CDR3 runs 15 residues. The CDR3 loop reads CASRMETSGDYEQYF. The CDR3 coding sequence is TGTGCCAGCAGAATGGAGACTAGCGGGGACTACGAGCAGTACTTC.

This chain joins TRBV19 and TRBJ2-7; 10 bases agree with TRBD1. The V segment lost 5 bases and the J segment 3 bases; nucleotides outside the gene matches: 7. Germline V gene lookup returns CDR1 LNHDA and CDR2 SQIVND (reference sequence). The CDR3 runs 15 residues. The CDR3 loop is CASSPRQGAVYEQYF. CDR3 in DNA: TGTGCCAGTAGTCCCAGACAGGGGGCGGTCTACGAGCAGTACTTC.

J is TRBJ2-3 and V is TRBV18; 9 bases map to TRBD1. Looked up from germline, CDR1 is KGHSH and CDR2 is LQKENI. With 1 base clipped from V and 5 bases from J, the junction kept 13 bases outside the gene matches. The CDR3 totals 18 residues. CDR3 protein: CASSPLPQGAPGGDTQYF. The CDR3, as DNA: TGTGCCAGCTCACCACTTCCACAGGGGGCCCCCGGAGGAGATACGCAGTATTTT.

V gene TRBV6-5 combines with J gene TRBJ2-1, with a weak D call TRBD1 (6 bases). Deletions cut 5 bases from V and 6 bases from J, with 14 bases between. This CDR3 spans 14 amino acids. Germline CDR1 MNHEY, CDR2 SVGAGI. CDR3 nucleotides: TGTGCCAGCAGTCCACACCCAGGGGCCAATGAGCAGTTCTTC. Its protein is CASSPHPGANEQFF.

The V and J genes are TRBV6-6 and TRBJ1-1; D not resolved. The CDR3 covers 13 residues. V lost 2 bases and J lost 5, with 9 bases in between. CDR1 is MNHNY, CDR2 SVGAGI, per germline (reference sequence). In DNA, the CDR3 is TGTGCCAGCAGTTACCAAGAGGATACTGAAGCTTTCTTT. Its translation is CASSYQEDTEAFF.

The chain couples TRBV12-2 to TRBJ2-7; TRBD2 was called by the table and not checked on the DNA. TRBV12-2 is given as a pseudogene. CDR3 length: 12 amino acids. The CDR3 DNA sequence: TGTGCAAGTCGCCCACAACTAATTGAGCAGTACTTC. Protein sequence: CASRPQLIEQYF.

This clone was picked up a small number of times. The sample contains more than one DNA sequence encoding this CDR3. This sequence joins TRBV4-3 and TRBJ1-2, with unresolved D. Germline lookup yields CDR1 LGHNA and CDR2 YSLEER. This CDR3 has 13 amino acids. Between the trimmed V and J ends, which lost 0 bases and 5 bases, there was a span of 7 bases. The CDR3 reads CASSQDVQYGYTF. The DNA of the CDR3 is TGCGCCAGCAGCCAAGATGTACAGTATGGCTACACCTTC.

The chain combines TRBV4-1 with TRBJ2-7; 7 bases are shared with TRBD1. CDR3 length equals 14 residues. Germline V gene data show CDR1 as MGHRA and CDR2 as YSYEKL. The V segment lost 1 base and the J segment 1 base; nucleotides outside the gene matches: 1. In DNA form, the CDR3 reads TGCGCCAGCAGCCAAGGCAGGGGGTCCTACGAGCAGTACTTC. It specifies CASSQGRGSYEQYF.

The CDR3 sequence is CASSFLPGEYGYTF. The CDR3 nucleotides read TGCGCCAGCAGCTTCCTTCCAGGGGAGTATGGCTACACCTTC. The chain has TRBV5-1 and TRBJ1-2, with a tentative D call TRBD1 (6 bases). With 2 bases removed from V and 5 bases from J, the gap between germline ends came to 13 bases. The CDR3 sequence is 14 residues long. Germline assignment: CDR1 SGHRS and CDR2 YFSETQ. The variable domain in full, with the rest retrieved from reference TRBV5-1 and TRBJ1-2, is KAGVTQTPRYLIKTRGQQVTLSCSPISGHRSVSWYQQTPGQGLQFLFEYFSETQRNKGNFPGRFSGRQFSNSRSEMNVSTLELGDSALYLCASSFLPGEYGYTFGSGTRLTVV.

Of note for this clone: The junction shows a germline mismatch at one end, possibly a read error. V usage is TRBV7-9 and J usage is TRBJ2-1, with D possibly TRBD1 on 5 matching bases. The CDR3 is made up of 16 amino acids. Germline V CDR1 and CDR2: SEHNR, FQNEAQ (reference sequence). CDR3 bases: TGTTCCAGCAGCTTAGGTCATAGGGGTGTTATTGATGAGCAGTTCTTC. Translated, it gives CSSSLGHRGVIDEQFF.

V and J are TRBV5-4 and TRBJ2-5, with a possible D match to TRBD1 (6 bases). The CDR3 has 14 amino acids. Germline V gene data show CDR1 as SGHNT and CDR2 as YYREEE (reference sequence). V was trimmed by 3 bases and J by 4 bases, leaving 13 bases between them. This CDR3 is CASSSASRGETQYF. CDR3 nucleotide sequence: TGTGCCAGCAGCTCCGCCAGCAGGGGAGAGACCCAGTACTTC.

This chain connects TRBV5-4 to TRBJ2-5, with TRBD2 identical over 11 bases. The junction had 7 bases not matched to a gene; V was cut back by 4 bases and J by 5 bases. Germline lookup yields CDR1 SGHNT and CDR2 YYREEE (reference sequence). The CDR3 is 15 amino acids. In nucleotides, the CDR3 is TGTGCCAGCAGCACCACTAGCGGGAGTGGGGAGACCCAGTACTTC. Protein product: CASSTTSGSGETQYF.